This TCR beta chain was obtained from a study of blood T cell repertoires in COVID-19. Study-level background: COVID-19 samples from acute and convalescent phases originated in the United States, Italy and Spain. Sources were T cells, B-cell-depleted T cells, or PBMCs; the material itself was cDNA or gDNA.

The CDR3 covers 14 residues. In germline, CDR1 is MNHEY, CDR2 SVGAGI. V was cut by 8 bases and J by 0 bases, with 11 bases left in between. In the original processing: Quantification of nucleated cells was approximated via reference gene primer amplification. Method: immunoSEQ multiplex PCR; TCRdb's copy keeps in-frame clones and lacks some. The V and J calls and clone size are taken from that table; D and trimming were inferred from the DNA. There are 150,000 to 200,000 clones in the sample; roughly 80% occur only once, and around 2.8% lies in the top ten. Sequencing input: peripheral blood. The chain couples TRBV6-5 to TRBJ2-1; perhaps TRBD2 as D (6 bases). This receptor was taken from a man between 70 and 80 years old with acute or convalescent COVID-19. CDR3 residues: CASRAGTSYNEQFF. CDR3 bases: TGTGCCAGCCGCGCGGGGACCTCCTACAATGAGCAGTTCTTC.